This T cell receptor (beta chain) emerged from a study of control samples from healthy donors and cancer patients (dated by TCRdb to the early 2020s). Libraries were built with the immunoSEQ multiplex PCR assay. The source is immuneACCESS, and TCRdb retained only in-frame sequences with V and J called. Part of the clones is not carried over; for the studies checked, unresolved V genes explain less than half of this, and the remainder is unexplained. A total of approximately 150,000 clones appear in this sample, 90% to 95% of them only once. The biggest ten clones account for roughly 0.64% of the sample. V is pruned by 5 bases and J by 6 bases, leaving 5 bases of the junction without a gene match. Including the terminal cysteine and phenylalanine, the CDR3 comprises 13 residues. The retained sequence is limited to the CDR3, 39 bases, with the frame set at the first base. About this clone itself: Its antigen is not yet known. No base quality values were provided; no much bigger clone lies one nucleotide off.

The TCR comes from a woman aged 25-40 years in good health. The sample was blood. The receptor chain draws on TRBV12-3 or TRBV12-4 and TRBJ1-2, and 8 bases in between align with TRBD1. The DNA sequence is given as TGTGCCAGCAGTCCGGACAGGGTCGATGGCTACACCTTC. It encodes CASSPDRVDGYTF.